The 21 T cell receptor beta chains in this list originate from one sample, sequenced in a study of circulating and synovial CD4+ cells in juvenile arthritis. Clones were read by immunoSEQ multiplex PCR, and TCRdb kept only the in-frame ones, dropping some. The sample includes 34,000 or so clones, 85% to 95% of them seen just once. Material for sequencing was CD4+ T cells from blood. These receptors were obtained from a human donor with juvenile idiopathic arthritis.

This sequence joins TRBV13 and TRBJ2-1, with 7 bases matching TRBD1. The J segment lost 2 bases and the V segment lost 5 bases, leaving 9 bases of the junction unmatched. CDR3 length: 16 residues. Germline V gene data show CDR1 as PRHDT and CDR2 as FYEKMQ (reference sequence). The CDR3 DNA follows: TGTGCCAGCAGCCCTACCCTTCAGGGGGCCTACAATGAGCAGTTCTTC. This sequence encodes CASSPTLQGAYNEQFF. Full variable domain (missing parts from reference TRBV13 and TRBJ2-1): AAGVIQSPRHLIKEKRETATLKCYPIPRHDTVYWYQQGPGQDPQFLISFYEKMQSDKGSIPDRFSAQQFSDYHSELNMSSLELGDSALYFCASSPTLQGAYNEQFFGPGTRLTVL.

This sequence joins TRBV29-1 and TRBJ2-2, with TRBD1 identical over 9 bases. The CDR3 contains 14 residues. The junction had 6 bases not matched to a gene; V was cut back by 8 bases and J by 2 bases. CDR1 and CDR2 (germline): SQVTM, ANQGSEA. CDR3 loop: CSTRQGGNTGELFF. In DNA form, the CDR3 reads TGCAGCACCAGACAGGGGGGAAACACCGGGGAGCTGTTTTTT.

The chain recombines TRBV7-3 with TRBJ2-5; possibly TRBD2 for D (5 bases). The CDR3 spans 14 residues. V was cut by 2 bases and J by 5 bases, with 12 bases left in between. Per the germline V gene, CDR1 is SGHTA and CDR2 is FQGTGA. In DNA form, the CDR3 reads TGTGCCAGCAGCTTAGGAGGCCTTCGTGAGACCCAGTACTTC. Translation gives CASSLGGLRETQYF.

The chain carries TRBV5-4 and TRBJ2-7; TRBD1 aligns across 10 bases. From germline, CDR1 is SGHNT and CDR2 YYREEE (reference sequence). V lost 0 bases and J lost 7; bases outside the gene matches: 7. There are 15 residues in the CDR3. CDR3 coding DNA: TGTGCCAGCAGCTTGGCGGGACAGGGGTTTAGGGAGCAGTACTTC. Translating gives CASSLAGQGFREQYF.

V is TRBV29-1 and J is TRBJ1-2; 8 bases line up with TRBD1. V was clipped by 7 bases and J by 7 bases; unmatched bases: 5. Germline-derived CDR1 and CDR2 are SQVTM and ANQGSEA. The CDR3 sequence is 11 residues long. CDR3 sequence reads: CSARTGIGYTF. For the CDR3, the DNA is TGCAGCGCCCGGACAGGGATTGGCTACACCTTC.

This sequence joins TRBV2 and TRBJ2-7; TRBD1 agrees at 9 bases. The CDR3 spans 14 residues. CDR1 is SNHLY and CDR2 is FYNNEI in the germline V gene. The J segment lost 7 bases and the V segment lost 6 bases, leaving 10 bases of the junction unmatched. The CDR3 bases are TGTGCCAGCAGCCGGGACAGGGCCCTCCAGGAGCAGTACTTC. Encoded protein: CASSRDRALQEQYF.

This clone came up once. The chain carries TRBV25-1 and TRBJ1-1; a possible D gene is TRBD1 (5 bases). Germline CDR1 is MGHDK and CDR2 is SYGVNS. The CDR3 covers 15 residues. V lost 2 bases, J lost 4 bases, and 14 bases lay in between. Here the CDR3 reads CASSEGGGRVTEAFF. In DNA, the CDR3 is TGTGCCAGCAGTGAAGGGGGGGGTCGGGTCACTGAAGCTTTCTTT.

The chain joins TRBV4-2 to TRBJ2-5; 12 nucleotides align to TRBD2. J was trimmed by 1 base and V by 4 bases; bases with no gene match: 10. There are 18 residues in the CDR3. CDR1 is LGHNA and CDR2 is YNFKEQ in the germline V gene. The CDR3 reads CASSPKRASGGAQETQYF. CDR3 DNA: TGTGCCAGCAGCCCAAAACGCGCTAGCGGGGGGGCCCAAGAGACCCAGTACTTC.

The gene calls are TRBV7-2 and TRBJ2-5, with D perhaps matching TRBD2 (5 bases). The CDR3 runs 15 residues. Germline values: CDR1 SGHTA, CDR2 FQGNSA. Trimming removed 8 bases from V and 5 bases from J, with 21 bases in between. CDR3 amino acids: CASSRNAGPLETQYF. The CDR3, as DNA: TGTGCCAGCTCCCGAAACGCGGGTCCGTTGGAGACCCAGTACTTC. The whole variable domain, filled in from reference TRBV7-2 and TRBJ2-5, reads GAGVSQSPSNKVTEKGKDVELRCDPISGHTALYWYRQSLGQGLEFLIYFQGNSAPDKSGLPSDRFSAERTGGSVSTLTIQRTQQEDSAVYLCASSRNAGPLETQYFGPGTRLLVL.

The V gene is TRBV27, the J gene TRBJ1-1; TRBD1 aligns across 10 bases. V shed 1 base, J shed 5 bases, and the junction held 4 bases outside the gene matches. The CDR3 runs to 15 residues. Germline V gives CDR1 MNHEY, CDR2 SMNVEV (reference sequence). The CDR3 bases are TGTGCCAGCAGTTTATTTGGGACAGGGGTGACTGAAGCTTTCTTT. Encoded protein: CASSLFGTGVTEAFF.

V gene TRBV18 combines with J gene TRBJ2-3; tentatively, D is TRBD2 (6 bases). V gave up 0 bases and J gave up 0 bases, with 10 bases separating them. This CDR3 spans 16 amino acids. Germline CDR1 and CDR2: KGHSH and LQKENI. The CDR3 protein is CASSPPSGTSTDTQYF. CDR3 nucleotide sequence: TGTGCCAGCTCACCACCCTCAGGGACTAGCACAGATACGCAGTATTTT.

This clone was seen just once. This chain connects TRBV12-5 to TRBJ2-7; D possibly corresponds to TRBD2 (6 bases). V dropped 3 bases and J dropped 6 bases, with 12 bases sitting between them. The CDR3 has 13 amino acids. Per germline, CDR1 LGHNT and CDR2 FRNRAP. CDR3 in DNA: TGTGCTAGTGGTTTCAAAGGGACTTCCGAGCAGTACTTC. This encodes CASGFKGTSEQYF.

The CDR3 coding sequence is TGTGCCAGCAGCCGCCGGGGGGGGAGCTCCTACGAGCAGTACTTC. Encoded protein: CASSRRGGSSYEQYF. The chain recombines TRBV5-8 with TRBJ2-7, with TRBD2 matching 8 bases. Trimming took 4 bases from V and 0 from J; bases not matched to a gene: 6. Per the germline V gene, CDR1 is SGHTS and CDR2 is YDEGEE. This CDR3 has 15 amino acids.

The rearrangement uses TRBV4-3 and TRBJ2-7, with 7 nucleotides matching TRBD2. Trimming removed 0 bases from V and 4 bases from J; junction bases left unmatched: 6. Germline assignment: CDR1 LGHNA and CDR2 YSLEER. The CDR3 loop spans 15 amino acids. CDR3 in amino acids: CASSQDRGGGYEQYF. The CDR3 DNA reads TGCGCCAGCAGCCAAGATCGGGGCGGGGGATACGAGCAGTACTTC.

The rearrangement links TRBV19 to TRBJ2-5; D is unresolved. V was shortened by 4 bases and J by 2 bases, with 11 bases between the two germline ends. Germline loops: CDR1 LNHDA, CDR2 SQIVND (reference sequence). The CDR3 length is 14 residues. The CDR3 sequence: CASSTWLEQETQYF. The CDR3 nucleotides read TGTGCCAGTAGTACGTGGCTCGAACAAGAGACCCAGTACTTC.

The V call is TRBV4-3, the J call TRBJ2-7; 8 nucleotides line up with TRBD1. The V gene end was trimmed by 4 bases and the J gene end by 0 bases; junction bases not matched to a gene: 8. The CDR3 loop spans 16 amino acids. Germline V gene data show CDR1 as LGHNA and CDR2 as YSLEER. CDR3 sequence reads: CASSRGDRGNSYEQYF. In DNA form, the CDR3 reads TGCGCCAGCAGCCGAGGTGACAGGGGCAACTCCTACGAGCAGTACTTC.

In nucleotides, the CDR3 is TGTGCCAGCAGTCGGGAGGGGAACATGCCTCACGAGCAGTACTTC. Its translation: CASSREGNMPHEQYF. The V gene is TRBV2, the J gene TRBJ2-7; 8 nucleotides agree with TRBD2. Germline V gene sequence: CDR1 SNHLY, CDR2 FYNNEI. This CDR3 is built from 15 residues. V shed 5 bases, J shed 5 bases, and the junction held 11 bases outside the gene matches.

The chain's CDR3 is CASSPSWGADSGNTIYF. The CDR3, as DNA: TGCGCCAGCAGCCCTTCCTGGGGAGCGGACTCTGGAAACACCATATATTTT. The gene calls are TRBV4-3 and TRBJ1-3; no clear D gene. Between the trimmed V and J ends, which lost 4 bases and 0 bases, there was a span of 16 bases. Germline values: CDR1 LGHNA, CDR2 YSLEER. The CDR3 has 17 amino acids.

The rearrangement links TRBV4-1 to TRBJ1-6, with D unresolved. Trimming stripped 0 bases from V and 0 bases from J, with 12 bases between. CDR1 is MGHRA and CDR2 is YSYEKL in the germline V gene. The CDR3 is made up of 18 amino acids. CDR3 amino acids: CASSQDNLGSSYNSPLHF. The CDR3 DNA reads as TGCGCCAGCAGCCAAGATAATCTCGGGAGCTCCTATAATTCACCCCTCCACTTT.

CDR3 sequence: CASSGTLNTEAFF. In DNA form, the CDR3 reads TGTGCCAGCAGCGGGACATTGAACACTGAAGCTTTCTTT. The chain employs TRBV6-5 and TRBJ1-1, with D perhaps matching TRBD1 (6 bases). Trimming took off 6 bases at V and 0 bases at J, with 8 bases between the two ends. The CDR3 covers 13 residues. Per the germline V gene, CDR1 is MNHEY and CDR2 is SVGAGI.

The chain joins TRBV5-6 to TRBJ2-4; 7 bases are a match to TRBD2. From germline, CDR1 is SGHDT and CDR2 YYEEEE. This CDR3 is built from 14 residues. V trimming: 4 bases; J trimming: 2 bases; junction bases outside the gene matches: 3. CDR3 amino acids: CASSLGGSKNIQYF. CDR3 DNA: TGTGCCAGCAGCCTCGGGGGGTCCAAAAACATTCAGTACTTC.